The 6 T cell receptor beta chains below come from one sample, sequenced in a study of blood T cell repertoires in COVID-19 (dated by TCRdb to the early 2020s). The method behind the library was the immunoSEQ multiplex PCR assay. Imported from immuneACCESS, the table was reduced by TCRdb to in-frame sequences with V and J called. These copies leave out some clones; in studies compared against another copy, an unresolved V gene accounts for under half, and the cause of the remainder is not known. In all, the sample holds about 480,000 clones, and 87% of those were seen once. Roughly 2% of the sample is held by the ten biggest clonotypes. Sequencing was carried out using PBMCs or T cells enriched from blood (not recorded which). These receptors were obtained from a woman aged 18-29 years with acute COVID-19.

J is TRBJ2-2 and V is TRBV9, with 12 bases lining up with TRBD2. This CDR3 is built from 16 residues. V lost 4 bases, J lost 2 bases, and 3 bases stayed unmatched. Germline V CDR1 and CDR2: SGDLS, YYNGEE. The CDR3, as DNA: TGTGCCAGCAGCCCGGGACTAGCGGGCAACACCGGGGAGCTGTTTTTT. Protein sequence: CASSPGLAGNTGELFF.

The rearrangement links TRBV6-5 to TRBJ1-2; unclear D gene. The germline V gene encodes CDR1 MNHEY and CDR2 SVGAGI. Trimming pared 1 base from V and 3 bases from J, leaving 15 bases between. CDR3 length: 16 residues. DNA of the CDR3: TGTGCCAGCAGTTACTACCGCCCAGGCGGGGACTATGGCTACACCTTC. Translation gives CASSYYRPGGDYGYTF.

The J gene is TRBJ1-5, the V gene TRBV2; D is undetermined. V dropped 3 bases and J dropped 0 bases, with 3 bases sitting between them. Germline lookup yields CDR1 SNHLY and CDR2 FYNNEI. The CDR3 runs 13 residues. CDR3 nucleotides: TGTGCCAGCAGTGATCGTAGCAATCAGCCCCAGCATTTT. It yields the protein CASSDRSNQPQHF.

This chain links TRBV9 with TRBJ2-3, with D maybe TRBD2 (6 bases). Looked up from germline, CDR1 is SGDLS and CDR2 is YYNGEE. The V and J ends lost 4 bases and 4 bases respectively, with 19 bases between them. CDR3 length: 16 residues. CDR3 coding DNA: TGTGCCAGCAGCCCCCTTGCGGGGTCCTTCCCAGATACGCAGTATTTT. Protein sequence: CASSPLAGSFPDTQYF.

The chain combines TRBV4-2 with TRBJ1-3; 9 bases fit TRBD1. Germline values: CDR1 LGHNA, CDR2 YNFKEQ. With V trimmed by 1 base and J by 0 bases, 7 bases remained unmatched. The CDR3 runs 18 residues. CDR3 nucleotide sequence: TGTGCCAGCAGCCAAGGAGGGACAGGGCCCATCTCTGGAAACACCATATATTTT. Translation gives CASSQGGTGPISGNTIYF.

This clone appeared a few times. The gene calls are TRBV2 and TRBJ2-4, with D maybe TRBD1 (6 bases). Germline CDR1 and CDR2: SNHLY and FYNNEI. This CDR3 is built from 13 residues. Between the trimmed V and J ends, which lost 4 bases and 9 bases, there was a span of 13 bases. The CDR3 region is CASSGPQGTIQYF. The CDR3 bases are TGTGCCAGCAGTGGGCCTCAGGGGACCATTCAGTACTTC.